A selection of T cell receptor beta chains follows, all from one sample in a study of cytotoxic CD8 clonotypes in ibrutinib-treated CLL. Assay used: immunoSEQ multiplex PCR; TCRdb lists only in-frame clones, some missing. This table holds 150,000 to 200,000 clones, roughly 88% found once. The material sequenced was PBMCs, taken at disease progression, from a patient treated with ibrutinib. Receptors originate from a human donor with chronic lymphocytic leukemia. CDR3s include the opening cysteine and the closing phenylalanine or tryptophan. Clone size, where shown, is once, few, many, or a class for clones that have expanded.

J,size,V,CDR3
TRBJ1-1,NA,TRBV5-4,CASSLDRANTEAFF
TRBJ2-2,NA,TRBV15,CATSRDLAGGTGELFF
TRBJ2-3,NA,TRBV18,CASSPLGEDTQYF
TRBJ2-2,NA,TRBV18,CASSPTGGNTGELFF
TRBJ2-7,NA,TRBV11-2,CASSLTGTGTPPQYF
TRBJ2-7,NA,TRBV28,CASRPPGLGSSYEQYF
TRBJ2-3,once,TRBV10-3,CAIRRSDRGNTDTQYF
TRBJ2-7,few,TRBV6-1,CASRLAGDYEQYF
TRBJ1-1,NA,TRBV18,CASSTNRDTEAFF
TRBJ1-5,NA,TRBV6-5,CASSYRQGYQPQHF
TRBJ2-5,NA,TRBV5-1,CASSPKRTADQETQYF
TRBJ1-2,NA,TRBV9,CASSVGGGNYGYTF
TRBJ1-3,NA,TRBV27,CASSSRGKNTIYF
TRBJ1-1,few,TRBV6-5,CASQRSGAMNTEAFF
TRBJ2-1,NA,TRBV9,CASSSNPGTGVYNEQFF
TRBJ2-1,NA,TRBV11-2,CASSTSLAGLANEQFF
TRBJ1-6,NA,TRBV30,CAWSGGFGSPLHF